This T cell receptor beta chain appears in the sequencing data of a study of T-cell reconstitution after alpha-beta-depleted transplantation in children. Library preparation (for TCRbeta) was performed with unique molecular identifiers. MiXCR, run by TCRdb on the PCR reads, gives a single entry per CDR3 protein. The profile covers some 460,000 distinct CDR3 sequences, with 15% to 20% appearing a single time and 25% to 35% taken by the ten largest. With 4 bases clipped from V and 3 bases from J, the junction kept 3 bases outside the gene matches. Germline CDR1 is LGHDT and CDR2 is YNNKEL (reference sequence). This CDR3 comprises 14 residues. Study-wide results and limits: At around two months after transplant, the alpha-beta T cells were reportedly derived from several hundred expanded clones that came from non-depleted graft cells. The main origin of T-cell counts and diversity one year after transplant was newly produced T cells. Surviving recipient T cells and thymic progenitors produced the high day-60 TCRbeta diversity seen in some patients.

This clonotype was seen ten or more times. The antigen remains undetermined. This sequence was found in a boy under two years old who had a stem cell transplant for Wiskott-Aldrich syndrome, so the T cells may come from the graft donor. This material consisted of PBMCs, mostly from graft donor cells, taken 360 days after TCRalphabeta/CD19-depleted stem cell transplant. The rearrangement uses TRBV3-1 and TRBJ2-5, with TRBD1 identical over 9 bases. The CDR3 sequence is CASSLGTGKETQYF. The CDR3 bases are TGTGCCAGCAGCCTAGGGACAGGGAAAGAGACCCAGTACTTC.